The T cell receptor beta chain described here comes from a study of blood T cell repertoires in COVID-19. Study as a whole: Samples of COVID-19 (acute and convalescent) were obtained from the United States, Italy and Spain. Sample material is recorded as cDNA or gDNA derived from T cells, B-cell-depleted T cells, or PBMCs.

Germline CDR1 is SGHDN and CDR2 is FVKESK. The CDR3 covers 16 residues. Between the trimmed V and J ends, which lost 4 bases and 7 bases, there was a span of 17 bases. Authors' analysis steps: It was from reference gene primer amplification that nucleated cell counts were estimated. TCRdb's table, derived via immunoSEQ multiplex PCR, lists solely in-frame clones and lacks some. That table supplies the V and J calls and clone size; D and trimming were determined from the DNA. The sample yields under 110,000 clones, approximately 92% seen once. Sequencing was carried out using peripheral blood. This TCR derives from a man over 45 with active COVID-19. This chain links TRBV14 with TRBJ1-6; possibly TRBD1 for D (6 bases). CDR3 sequence: CASSRRSGERNSPLHF. The CDR3 DNA sequence: TGTGCCAGCAGCCGCCGCTCAGGGGAGCGAAATTCACCCCTCCACTTT.